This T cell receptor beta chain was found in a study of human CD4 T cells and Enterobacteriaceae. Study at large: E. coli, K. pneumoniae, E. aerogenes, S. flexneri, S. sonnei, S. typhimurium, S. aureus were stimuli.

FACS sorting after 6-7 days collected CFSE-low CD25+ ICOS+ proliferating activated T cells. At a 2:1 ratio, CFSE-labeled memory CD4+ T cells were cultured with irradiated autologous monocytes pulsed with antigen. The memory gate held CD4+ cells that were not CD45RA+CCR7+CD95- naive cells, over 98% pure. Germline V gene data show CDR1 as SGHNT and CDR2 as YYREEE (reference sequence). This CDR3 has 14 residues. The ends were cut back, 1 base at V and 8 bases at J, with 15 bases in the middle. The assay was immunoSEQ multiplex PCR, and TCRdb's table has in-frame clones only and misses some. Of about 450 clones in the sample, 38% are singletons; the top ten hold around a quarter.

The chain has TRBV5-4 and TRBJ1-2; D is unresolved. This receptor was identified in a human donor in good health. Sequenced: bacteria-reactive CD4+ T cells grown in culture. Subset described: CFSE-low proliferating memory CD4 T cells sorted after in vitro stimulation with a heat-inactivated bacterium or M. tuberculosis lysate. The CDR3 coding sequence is TGTGCCAGCAGCTTGTTTTCTTCACAGCTAGGCTACACCTTC. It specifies CASSLFSSQLGYTF.